This T cell receptor beta chain was documented in a study of post-analysis software for immune sequencing data. V lost 4 bases and J lost 6, with 13 bases in between. The CDR3 totals 14 residues. Germline loops: CDR1 SEHNR, CDR2 FQNEAQ (reference sequence). As to this clonotype: The target antigen is unknown.

Prepared libraries of TCR beta cDNA carried unique molecular identifiers. TCRdb re-called the PCR reads with MiXCR, one entry per CDR3 protein. The sample yields more than 450,000 distinct CDR3 sequences, about 44% seen once. Study results and limitations: Among 5 or 6 TRBV segments more frequent in patients than controls were TRBV5-6, TRBV5-1 and TRBV20-1.

Material for sequencing was blood. This TCR was sampled from a girl aged 5-17 years with multiple sclerosis. This sequence joins TRBV7-9 and TRBJ2-1; D is ambiguous. The CDR3 protein is CASSSDVAANEQFF. The CDR3 region has the DNA TGTGCCAGCAGCTCCGATGTGGCGGCCAATGAGCAGTTCTTC.